Below, 27 T cell receptor beta chains from the same sample are listed, as sequenced in a study of cytomegalovirus exposure and HLA in healthy donors. This PCR relied on a set of 60 Vbeta primers and 13 Jbeta primers. Sequencing was performed with immunoSEQ multiplex PCR; in TCRdb, only in-frame clones are kept and a portion is missing. The table shows over 150,000 clones, with roughly 77% occurring only once. The sequenced material came from PBMCs. The receptors derive from a man aged 25 to 45 in good health and CMV-seropositive.

The chain has TRBV10-2 and TRBJ2-3; 7 bases match TRBD1. The V gene's germline CDR1 is WSHSY and CDR2 SAAADI. The CDR3 is made up of 15 amino acids. V lost 4 bases, J lost 0 bases, and 4 bases stayed unmatched. The CDR3 coding sequence is TGCGCCAGCAGTGTAGGGGGCTCTAGCACAGATACGCAGTATTTT. Protein: CASSVGGSSTDTQYF.

This clone was picked up a small number of times. The chain has TRBV19 and TRBJ2-5, with TRBD2 identical over 8 bases. Germline CDR1 and CDR2: LNHDA and SQIVND (reference sequence). The CDR3 runs 15 residues. Trimming cost V 3 bases and J 4 bases; bases outside gene matches: 7. CDR3 amino acids: CASSIGGAGGETQYF. CDR3 DNA: TGTGCCAGTAGTATCGGGGGGGCGGGAGGAGAGACCCAGTACTTC.

This clone has a single count. This chain links TRBV7-3 with TRBJ2-3; TRBD2 agrees at 8 bases. Per the germline V gene, CDR1 is SGHTA and CDR2 is FQGTGA. The CDR3 sequence is 16 residues long. V was clipped by 1 base and J by 1 base; unmatched bases: 4. The CDR3 spells CASSLRAGGRTDTQYF. CDR3 sequence (DNA): TGTGCCAGCAGCTTAAGGGCGGGGGGCCGCACAGATACGCAGTATTTT.

The chain recombines TRBV29-1 with TRBJ2-7; no firm D call. In germline, CDR1 is SQVTM, CDR2 ANQGSEA. The CDR3 spans 11 residues. The V end was cut by 5 bases, the J end by 2 bases, with 7 bases between. This chain's CDR3 is CSVTSAYEQYF. The DNA of the CDR3 is TGCAGCGTTACTTCTGCCTACGAGCAGTACTTC.

The chain is built from TRBV19 and TRBJ2-7, with D maybe TRBD2 (5 bases). Looked up from germline, CDR1 is LNHDA and CDR2 is SQIVND (reference sequence). This CDR3 is built from 14 residues. The germline V and J ends were trimmed by 3 bases and 0 bases, with 9 bases remaining between them. This CDR3 is CASSILASSYEQYF. DNA for the CDR3: TGTGCCAGTAGTATTCTAGCCAGCTCCTACGAGCAGTACTTC. The variable domain in full, completed from reference TRBV19 and TRBJ2-7, reads DGGITQSPKYLFRKEGQNVTLSCEQNLNHDAMYWYRQDPGQGLRLIYYSQIVNDFQKGDIAEGYSVSREKKESFPLTVTSAQKNPTAFYLCASSILASSYEQYFGPGTRLTVT.

V and J are TRBV19 and TRBJ2-7; D call uncertain. This CDR3 comprises 11 residues. Trimming shortened V by 6 bases and J by 4 bases, and 7 bases separated the two germline ends. Germline V CDR1 and CDR2: LNHDA, SQIVND (reference sequence). CDR3 sequence (DNA): TGTGCCAGTAGCTATCGGTACGAGCAGTACTTC. Amino acids: CASSYRYEQYF.

The gene calls are TRBV6-1 and TRBJ2-7; no definite D call. Germline lookup yields CDR1 MNHNS and CDR2 SASEGT. This CDR3 comprises 13 residues. Trimming removed 3 bases from V and 0 bases from J, with 6 bases in between. Written as DNA, the CDR3 is TGTGCCAGCAGTGACTACAGCTCCTACGAGCAGTACTTC. This encodes CASSDYSSYEQYF.

The V call is TRBV29-1, the J call TRBJ2-1; 7 bases map to TRBD1. Trimming took 5 bases from V and 1 from J; bases not matched to a gene: 5. The germline gives CDR1 SQVTM, CDR2 ANQGSEA. The CDR3 spans 14 residues. The CDR3, as DNA: TGCAGCGTTCGTGACAGGGTATCCTACAATGAGCAGTTCTTC. Residues: CSVRDRVSYNEQFF.

V usage is TRBV7-9 and J usage is TRBJ2-7, with 8 nucleotides matching TRBD2. The CDR3 extends over 14 amino acids. With 0 bases clipped from V and 2 bases from J, the junction kept 0 bases outside the gene matches. Per germline, CDR1 SEHNR and CDR2 FQNEAQ (reference sequence). The CDR3, as DNA: TGTGCCAGCAGCTTAGCGGGACTAGCCTACGAGCAGTACTTC. Its protein product is CASSLAGLAYEQYF.

The chain has TRBV7-2 and TRBJ1-1; no definite D call. The V end lost 1 base, the J end lost 3 bases, and 9 bases lay between the germline ends. The CDR3 covers 14 residues. The germline V gene has CDR1 SGHTA and CDR2 FQGNSA. CDR3 coding DNA: TGTGCCAGCAGCTTAGTCTCCCGGGACACTGAAGCTTTCTTT. Translated: CASSLVSRDTEAFF.

The chain is built from TRBV6-5 and TRBJ2-3; TRBD2 might be the D (6 bases). V dropped 10 bases and J dropped 2 bases, with 16 bases sitting between them. Germline values: CDR1 MNHEY, CDR2 SVGAGI. The CDR3 is 14 residues long. CDR3 protein: CATMGGLFTDTQYF. The CDR3 DNA follows: TGTGCCACAATGGGGGGACTCTTCACAGATACGCAGTATTTT.

This chain joins TRBV11-2 and TRBJ2-1, with 7 positions matching TRBD2. Germline CDR1 is SGHAT and CDR2 is FQNNGV. This CDR3 has 12 residues. Losses at the gene ends were 4 bases for V and 12 bases for J; bases not matched to a gene: 6. The CDR3 DNA reads as TGTGCCAGCAGCTCCCGGACTAGAGGGCAGTTCTTC. It translates to CASSSRTRGQFF.

V is TRBV6-5 and J is TRBJ2-1; the match to TRBD2 covers 10 bases. Germline-derived CDR1 and CDR2 are MNHEY and SVGAGI. The CDR3 has 15 residues. With V trimmed by 6 bases and J by 7 bases, 9 bases remained unmatched. The CDR3 DNA reads TGTGCCAGCAGCCGCCTCCTAGCGGGAGCGAATGAGCAGTTCTTC. It is translated as CASSRLLAGANEQFF.

This clone occurred once. The V gene is TRBV5-8, the J gene TRBJ2-3; a possible D gene is TRBD1 (7 bases). The CDR3 covers 15 residues. V lost 2 bases to trimming and J lost 3 bases, with 13 bases between them. Germline-derived CDR1 and CDR2 are SGHTS and YDEGEE. CDR3 bases: TGTGCCAGCAGCTTCGCAGGGGGGTTTACAGATACGCAGTATTTT. As protein: CASSFAGGFTDTQYF.

This clone was detected only once. The V gene is TRBV7-3, the J gene TRBJ2-1; D unresolved. This CDR3 spans 16 amino acids. Germline loops: CDR1 SGHTA, CDR2 FQGTGA. V gave up 5 bases and J gave up 8 bases, with 22 bases separating them. CDR3 sequence (DNA): TGTGCCAGCAGCCTATCCGAGATATCAATGGGCTATGAGCAGTTCTTC. This codes for CASSLSEISMGYEQFF.

The chain couples TRBV11-2 to TRBJ2-7, with 8 bases fitting TRBD1. The germline V gene encodes CDR1 SGHAT and CDR2 FQNNGV. J gave up 2 bases and V 6 bases, and 9 bases lay outside the gene matches. The CDR3 sequence is 15 residues long. The CDR3 DNA sequence: TGTGCCAGCAGGGCCTGGACAGGGCTAACCTACGAGCAGTACTTC. As protein: CASRAWTGLTYEQYF.

The chain combines TRBV30 with TRBJ1-2, with D perhaps matching TRBD1 (5 bases). V lost 5 bases and J 3 bases, leaving 13 bases between the germline ends. This CDR3 contains 13 residues. CDR1 GTSNPN and CDR2 SVGIG come from the germline V gene (reference sequence). CDR3 bases: TGTGCCTGGGCTGAACAGGAGCACTATGGCTACACCTTC. Protein product: CAWAEQEHYGYTF.

This clone has only a few counts. V and J are TRBV6-6 and TRBJ2-4; D perhaps matches TRBD2 (5 bases). V shed 11 bases and J shed 9 bases, with 23 bases lying between them. Per germline, CDR1 MNHNY and CDR2 SVGAGI (reference sequence). CDR3 length equals 14 residues. The CDR3 is CAVAPMGESSIQYF. For the CDR3, the DNA is TGTGCCGTCGCCCCGATGGGAGAGTCAAGCATTCAGTACTTC.

Regarding this clone: The identical CDR3 is also encoded by other nucleotide sequences in the sample. This chain links TRBV7-8 with TRBJ1-1, with TRBD1 identical over 8 bases. CDR1 and CDR2 (germline): SGHVS, FQNEAQ. The CDR3 covers 18 residues. Trimming took 3 bases from V and 3 from J; bases not matched to a gene: 15. The CDR3 DNA is TGTGCCAGCAGCTTCTCGACTCGGGGACAGGTTCGGCACACTGAAGCTTTCTTT. Translation gives CASSFSTRGQVRHTEAFF. The entire variable domain, with the rest obtained from reference TRBV7-8 and TRBJ1-1, is as follows: GAGVSQSPRYKVAKRGQDVALRCDPISGHVSLFWYQQALGQGPEFLTYFQNEAQLDKSGLPSDRFFAERPEGSVSTLKIQRTQQEDSAVYLCASSFSTRGQVRHTEAFFGQGTRLTVV.

The chain links TRBV11-2 to TRBJ2-5; 11 nucleotides align to TRBD2. After removal of 3 bases from V and 1 base from J, the junction contained 4 bases not matched to a gene. The CDR3 has 16 residues. Germline V lookup: CDR1 SGHAT, CDR2 FQNNGV. CDR3 loop: CASSFGLAGLQETQYF. CDR3 nucleotides: TGTGCCAGCAGCTTCGGACTAGCGGGCCTCCAAGAGACCCAGTACTTC.

The V gene is TRBV2, the J gene TRBJ1-1; TRBD1 matches at 7 bases. J was trimmed by 1 base and V by 5 bases; bases with no gene match: 4. CDR1 and CDR2 (germline): SNHLY, FYNNEI. The CDR3 has 14 residues. The CDR3 nucleotides are TGTGCCAGCAGTCAACAGGGGAAGAACACTGAAGCTTTCTTT. This gives the protein CASSQQGKNTEAFF. Based on the CDR3 plus reference TRBV2 and TRBJ1-1, the full variable domain is EPEVTQTPSHQVTQMGQEVILRCVPISNHLYFYWYRQILGQKVEFLVSFYNNEISEKSEIFDDQFSVERPDGSNFTLKIRSTKLEDSAMYFCASSQQGKNTEAFFGQGTRLTVV.

This clone was detected only a few times. The chain is built from TRBV28 and TRBJ2-2; weak D call: TRBD1 (6 bases). The germline V and J ends were trimmed by 6 bases and 7 bases, with 12 bases remaining between them. In germline, CDR1 is MDHEN, CDR2 SYDVKM. This CDR3 contains 13 residues. Written as DNA, the CDR3 is TGTGCCAGCAGCCTTACAGGGATCGGGGAGCTGTTTTTT. Amino acids: CASSLTGIGELFF.

The chain couples TRBV7-2 to TRBJ1-5; TRBD1 is a possible D gene (6 bases). V was pared by 5 bases and J by 7 bases, with 12 bases between. The germline CDR1 and CDR2 sequences are SGHTA and FQGNSA. The CDR3 consists of 13 residues. CDR3 sequence (DNA): TGTGCCAGCAGCCCGCGGGGGGCCCAGCCCCAGCATTTT. Its protein product is CASSPRGAQPQHF.

CDR3 loop: CASSVGWGGQETQYF. CDR3 in DNA: TGTGCCAGCAGCGTAGGGTGGGGAGGTCAAGAGACCCAGTACTTC. The chain carries TRBV9 and TRBJ2-5, with D possibly TRBD2 on 6 matching bases. Deletions cut 0 bases from V and 2 bases from J, with 11 bases between. Per germline, CDR1 SGDLS and CDR2 YYNGEE. CDR3 length: 15 amino acids.

The genes are TRBV7-2 and TRBJ1-5; D is unresolved. The CDR3 length is 14 residues. V was cut by 5 bases and J by 0 bases, with 8 bases left in between. Germline V CDR1 and CDR2: SGHTA, FQGNSA. The CDR3 region has the DNA TGTGCCAGCAGCGAACTGAATAGCAATCAGCCCCAGCATTTT. Its translation: CASSELNSNQPQHF.

This clone turned up a few times. The chain combines TRBV4-2 with TRBJ2-3; 10 positions agree with TRBD2. The CDR3 has 16 residues. CDR1 and CDR2 from the germline V gene are LGHNA and YNFKEQ. Trimming cost V 2 bases and J 2 bases; bases outside gene matches: 4. The CDR3 reads CASSQRTSGLTDTQYF. The CDR3 DNA is TGTGCCAGCAGCCAACGGACTAGCGGACTCACAGATACGCAGTATTTT.

J is TRBJ1-2 and V is TRBV5-8; a weak D match, TRBD1 (6 bases). The V gene's germline CDR1 is SGHTS and CDR2 YDEGEE. V was clipped by 6 bases and J by 6 bases, with 21 bases between them. The CDR3 consists of 15 residues. The CDR3 here is CASIQTSGGANGYTF. The CDR3 bases are TGTGCCAGCATCCAAACATCGGGGGGGGCCAATGGCTACACCTTC.